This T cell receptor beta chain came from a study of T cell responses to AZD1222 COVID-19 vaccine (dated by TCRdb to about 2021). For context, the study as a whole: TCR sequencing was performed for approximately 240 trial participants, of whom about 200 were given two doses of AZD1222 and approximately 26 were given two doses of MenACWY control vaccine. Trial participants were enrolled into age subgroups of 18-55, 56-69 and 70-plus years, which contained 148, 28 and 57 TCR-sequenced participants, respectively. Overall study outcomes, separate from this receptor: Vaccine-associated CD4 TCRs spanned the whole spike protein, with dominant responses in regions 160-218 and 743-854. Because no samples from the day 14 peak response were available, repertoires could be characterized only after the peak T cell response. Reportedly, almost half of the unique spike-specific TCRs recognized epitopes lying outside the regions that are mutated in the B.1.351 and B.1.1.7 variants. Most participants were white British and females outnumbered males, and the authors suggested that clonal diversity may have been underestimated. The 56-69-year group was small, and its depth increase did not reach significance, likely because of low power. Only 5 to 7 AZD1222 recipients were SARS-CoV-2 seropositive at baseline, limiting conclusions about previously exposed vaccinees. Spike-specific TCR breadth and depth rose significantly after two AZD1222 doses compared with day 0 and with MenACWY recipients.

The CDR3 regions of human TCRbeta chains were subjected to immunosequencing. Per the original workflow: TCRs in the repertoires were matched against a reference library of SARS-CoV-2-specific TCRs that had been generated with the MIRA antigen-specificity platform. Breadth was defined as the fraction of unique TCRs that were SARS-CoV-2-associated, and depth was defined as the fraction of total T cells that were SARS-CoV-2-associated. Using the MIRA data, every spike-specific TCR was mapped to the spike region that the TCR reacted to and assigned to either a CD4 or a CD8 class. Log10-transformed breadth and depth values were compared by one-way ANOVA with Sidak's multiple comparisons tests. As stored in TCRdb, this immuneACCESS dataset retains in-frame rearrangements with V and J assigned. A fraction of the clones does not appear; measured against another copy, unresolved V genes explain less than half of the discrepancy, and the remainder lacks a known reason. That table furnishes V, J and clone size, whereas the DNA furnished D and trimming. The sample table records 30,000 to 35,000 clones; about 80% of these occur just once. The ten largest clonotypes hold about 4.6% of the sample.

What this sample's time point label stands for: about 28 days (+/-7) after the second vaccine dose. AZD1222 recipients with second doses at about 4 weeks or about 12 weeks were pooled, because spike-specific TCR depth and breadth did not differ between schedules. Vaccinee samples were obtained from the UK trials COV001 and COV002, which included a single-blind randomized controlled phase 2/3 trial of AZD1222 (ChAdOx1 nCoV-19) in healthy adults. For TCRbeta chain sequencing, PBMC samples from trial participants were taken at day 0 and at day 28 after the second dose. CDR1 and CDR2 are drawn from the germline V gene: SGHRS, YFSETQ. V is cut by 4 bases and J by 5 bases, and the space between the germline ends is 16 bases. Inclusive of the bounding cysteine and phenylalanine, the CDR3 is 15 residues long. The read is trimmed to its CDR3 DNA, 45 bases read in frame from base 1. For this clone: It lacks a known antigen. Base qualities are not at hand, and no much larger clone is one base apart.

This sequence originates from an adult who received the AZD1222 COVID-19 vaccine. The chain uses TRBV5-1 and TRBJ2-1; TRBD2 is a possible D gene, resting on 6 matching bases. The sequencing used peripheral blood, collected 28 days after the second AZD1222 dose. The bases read TGCGCCAGCAGCGCCTATCCGCTAGCGAACAATGAGCAGTTCTTC. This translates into CASSAYPLANNEQFF.